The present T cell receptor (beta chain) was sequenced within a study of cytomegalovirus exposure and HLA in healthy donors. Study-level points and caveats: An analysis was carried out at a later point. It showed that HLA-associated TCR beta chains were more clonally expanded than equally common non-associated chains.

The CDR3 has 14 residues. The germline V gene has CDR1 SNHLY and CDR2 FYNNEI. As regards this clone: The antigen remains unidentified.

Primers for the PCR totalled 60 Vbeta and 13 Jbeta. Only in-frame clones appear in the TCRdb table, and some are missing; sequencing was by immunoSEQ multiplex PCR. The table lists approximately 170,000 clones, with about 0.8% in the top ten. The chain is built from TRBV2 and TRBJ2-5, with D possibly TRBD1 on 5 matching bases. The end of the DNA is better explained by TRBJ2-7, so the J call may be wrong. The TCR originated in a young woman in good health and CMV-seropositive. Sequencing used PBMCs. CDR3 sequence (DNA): TGTGCCAGCAGACCCGACAGCCGACCCTACGAGCAGTACTTC. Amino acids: CASRPDSRPYEQYF.